These T cell receptor beta chains were read from a single sample in a study of blood T cell repertoires in COVID-19. Only in-frame clones appear in the TCRdb table, and some are missing; sequencing was by immunoSEQ multiplex PCR. Here the sample spans about 270,000 clones, about nine tenths being singletons. Sequencing was performed on peripheral blood. Receptors were obtained from a man aged 35-49 years with active or convalescent COVID-19. The CDR3 runs from the conserved cysteine through the conserved F or W. A D gene is named only where the DNA matches it firmly. A row's size may be missing; if present it is once, few, many or a size class.

abundance,v_gene,j_gene,d_gene,CDR3aa,CDR3nt
.,TRBV4-2,TRBJ2-1,.,CASSQDRGWRDEQFF,TGTGCCAGCAGCCAAGATCGAGGCTGGAGGGATGAGCAGTTCTTC
once,TRBV25-1,TRBJ2-7,TRBD2,CASSAGLTSAYEQYF,TGTGCCAGCAGTGCGGGACTAACTTCAGCCTACGAGCAGTACTTC
once,TRBV10-1,TRBJ2-1,TRBD2,CASSRGTSGRGEQFF,TGCGCCAGCAGTAGGGGGACTAGCGGGAGAGGGGAGCAGTTCTTC
.,TRBV2,TRBJ1-4,TRBD1,CASNRGLEKLFF,TGTGCCAGCAACAGGGGGCTTGAAAAACTGTTTTTT
.,TRBV12-3/TRBV12-4,TRBJ2-1,.,CASRIIFNEQFF,TGTGCCAGCAGAATTATTTTCAATGAGCAGTTCTTC
.,TRBV7-9,TRBJ2-7,TRBD1,CASSFSGQGVYEQYF,TGTGCCAGCAGCTTTTCGGGACAGGGGGTCTACGAGCAGTACTTC
.,TRBV5-4,TRBJ2-5,TRBD2,CASSLKLAEETQYF,TGTGCCAGCAGCTTGAAACTAGCGGAAGAGACCCAGTACTTC
.,TRBV7-9,TRBJ2-7,TRBD2,CASSLGGAGVYEQYF,TGTGCCAGCAGCCTGGGCGGAGCGGGAGTATACGAGCAGTACTTC
.,TRBV11-3,TRBJ1-1,.,CASSLEGGNTEAFF,TGTGCCAGCAGCTTAGAAGGCGGGAACACTGAAGCTTTCTTT
.,TRBV19,TRBJ1-5,TRBD1,CASSFGTGGNQPQHF,TGTGCCAGTAGTTTTGGGACAGGGGGCAATCAGCCCCAGCATTTT
.,TRBV11-2,TRBJ1-1,.,CASSLRQANTEAFF,TGTGCCAGCAGCTTAAGGCAGGCCAACACTGAAGCTTTCTTT
.,TRBV30,TRBJ1-4,TRBD1,CAWTVSGGLNEKLFF,TGTGCCTGGACTGTATCAGGGGGCCTTAATGAAAAACTGTTTTTT
once,TRBV2,TRBJ1-5,.,CASKHSAALPQHF,TGTGCCAGCAAACACTCGGCGGCCCTTCCCCAGCATTTT
.,TRBV7-3,TRBJ2-3,TRBD1,CANVDRQGRYF,TGTGCCAACGTGGACAGGCAGGGGAGGTATTTT
.,TRBV6-1,TRBJ2-7,.,CASSESGFDEQYF,TGTGCCAGCAGTGAATCGGGGTTCGACGAGCAGTACTTC
.,TRBV9,TRBJ1-1,.,CASSVAGGADTEAFF,TGTGCCAGCAGCGTAGCGGGTGGGGCAGACACTGAAGCTTTCTTT
.,TRBV2,TRBJ1-1,TRBD1,CASRVPGQGGHTEAFF,TGTGCCAGCAGGGTCCCGGGACAGGGAGGGCACACTGAAGCTTTCTTT
.,TRBV19,TRBJ1-1,TRBD1,CASSPANRGAEAFF,TGTGCCAGTAGTCCAGCGAACAGGGGTGCTGAAGCTTTCTTT
.,TRBV30,TRBJ2-7,TRBD1,CAWSSGQGVKEQYF,TGTGCCTGGAGTTCGGGACAGGGGGTTAAGGAGCAGTACTTC
.,TRBV25-1,TRBJ2-1,.,CASSDLEGSGNYNEQFF,TGTGCCAGCAGTGATCTCGAGGGTTCGGGTAATTACAATGAGCAGTTCTTC
.,TRBV19,TRBJ2-2,.,CASSIAGSTGELFF,TGTGCCAGTAGTATTGCGGGGTCCACCGGGGAGCTGTTTTTT
.,TRBV5-6,TRBJ1-5,.,CASSFGQGNQPQHF,TGTGCCAGCAGCTTCGGCCAGGGCAATCAGCCCCAGCATTTT
.,TRBV11-2,TRBJ1-2,.,CASSPSGRPYGYTF,TGTGCCAGCAGCCCTTCGGGAAGACCCTATGGCTACACCTTC
.,TRBV6-5,TRBJ2-6,.,CASSYTRSGANVLTF,TGTGCCAGCAGTTACACACGCTCTGGGGCCAACGTCCTGACTTTC
once,TRBV9,TRBJ2-1,.,CASSVVGGSSYNEQFF,TGTGCCAGCAGCGTAGTAGGGGGAAGCTCCTACAATGAGCAGTTCTTC
.,TRBV24-1,TRBJ2-7,TRBD1,CATPGDRAAEQYF,TGTGCCACCCCTGGGGACAGGGCAGCCGAGCAGTACTTC
.,TRBV27,TRBJ1-1,TRBD1,CASSLSRTGLAEAFF,TGTGCCAGCAGTTTATCCAGGACAGGGCTTGCTGAAGCTTTCTTT
.,TRBV3-1/TRBV3-2,TRBJ1-5,.,CASSLSNQPQHF,TGTGCCAGCAGCCTCAGTAATCAGCCCCAGCATTTT
.,TRBV4-1,TRBJ2-7,.,CASSQMQVGEQYF,TGCGCCAGCAGCCAAATGCAGGTGGGCGAGCAGTACTTC
.,TRBV18,TRBJ1-5,.,CASSPRQFQPQHF,TGTGCCAGCTCACCACGACAGTTTCAGCCCCAGCATTTT
.,TRBV24-1,TRBJ1-2,TRBD1,CATSDPGTGGQRTYGYTF,TGTGCCACCAGTGACCCCGGGACAGGGGGTCAGCGGACCTATGGCTACACCTTC
.,TRBV13,TRBJ2-1,TRBD2,CASSHGLAGNNEQFF,TGTGCCAGCAGCCACGGACTAGCGGGGAACAATGAGCAGTTCTTC
few,TRBV6-5,TRBJ1-1,.,CASSYRTVNTEAFF,TGTGCCAGCAGTTACAGAACAGTGAACACTGAAGCTTTCTTT
.,TRBV19,TRBJ2-3,.,CASSIGGTDTQYF,TGTGCCAGTAGTATAGGAGGCACAGATACGCAGTATTTT
.,TRBV10-1,TRBJ1-6,.,CASSVASDSTLHF,TGCGCCAGCAGTGTGGCCTCCGATTCGACCCTCCACTTT
.,TRBV27,TRBJ2-7,TRBD2,CASSLHLAGGYEQYF,TGTGCCAGCAGTCTCCACTTAGCGGGAGGGTACGAGCAGTACTTC
.,TRBV2,TRBJ2-7,TRBD1,CASSDRVIYEQYF,TGTGCCAGCAGCGACAGGGTAATCTACGAGCAGTACTTC
.,TRBV19,TRBJ1-1,.,CASSIPGVNTEAFF,TGTGCCAGTAGTATACCAGGGGTGAACACTGAAGCTTTCTTT
.,TRBV2,TRBJ2-6,.,CASRRWRGRAGANVLTF,TGTGCCAGTCGCCGGTGGAGGGGGCGAGCTGGGGCCAACGTCCTGACTTTC
.,TRBV11-2,TRBJ2-1,TRBD2,CASSSGTSETNEQFF,TGTGCCAGCAGCTCGGGGACTAGCGAGACCAATGAGCAGTTCTTC
.,TRBV11-3,TRBJ2-5,.,CASSRGAASGTQYF,TGTGCCAGCAGCCGCGGAGCCGCGTCCGGGACCCAGTACTTC
.,TRBV28,TRBJ1-5,TRBD1,CASSLLQGAGGQPQHF,TGTGCCAGCAGTTTACTTCAGGGGGCGGGGGGGCAGCCCCAGCATTTT
.,TRBV5-4,TRBJ1-2,.,CASSPRGAYGYTF,TGTGCCAGCAGCCCGCGCGGGGCCTATGGCTACACCTTC
.,TRBV3-1/TRBV3-2,TRBJ2-1,.,CASSLLADEQFF,TGTGCCAGCAGTCTTCTAGCCGATGAGCAGTTCTTC
.,TRBV6-2/TRBV6-3,TRBJ2-6,.,CASSYVRGRDISGANVLTF,TGTGCCAGCAGTTACGTGAGGGGCAGGGACATCTCTGGGGCCAACGTCCTGACTTTC
.,TRBV7-9,TRBJ2-1,TRBD2,CASSLEHGRDNEQFF,TGTGCCAGCAGCTTAGAACACGGGAGGGACAATGAGCAGTTCTTC
.,TRBV6-5,TRBJ2-7,TRBD2,CASSSDGGEDDEQYF,TGTGCCAGCAGCTCCGACGGGGGGGAGGACGACGAGCAGTACTTC
.,TRBV6-5,TRBJ2-1,TRBD1,CASSPGTGAGNEQFF,TGTGCCAGCAGCCCCGGGACAGGGGCGGGCAATGAGCAGTTCTTC
.,TRBV18,TRBJ2-1,TRBD1,CASSPRRRGTGTGIYNEQFF,TGTGCCAGCTCACCACGTCGAAGGGGGACCGGGACAGGGATTTACAATGAGCAGTTCTTC
.,TRBV27,TRBJ2-3,.,CVTAGRTDTQYF,TGTGTCACAGCGGGCCGCACAGATACGCAGTATTTT
.,TRBV12-3/TRBV12-4,TRBJ1-2,.,CASTLRGNYGYTF,TGTGCCAGTACCCTAAGGGGCAACTATGGCTACACCTTC
.,TRBV10-3,TRBJ1-6,TRBD1,CAIRGDRGVYNSPLHF,TGTGCCATCAGGGGGGACAGGGGGGTCTATAATTCACCCCTCCACTTT
.,TRBV4-2,TRBJ2-1,.,CASSQDLLWEQFF,TGTGCCAGCAGCCAAGACTTACTTTGGGAGCAGTTCTTC
.,TRBV18,TRBJ2-7,.,CASSPFPQAEQYF,TGTGCCAGCTCCCCTTTCCCCCAAGCCGAGCAGTACTTC
.,TRBV6-1,TRBJ1-1,.,CASSEGGDREAFF,TGTGCCAGCAGTGAAGGGGGGGATCGGGAAGCTTTCTTT
.,TRBV1,TRBJ2-7,.,CTSSPSRQEPNYEQYF,TGCACCAGCAGCCCCTCAAGACAGGAGCCAAACTACGAGCAGTACTTC
.,TRBV11-2,TRBJ2-7,TRBD1,CASSRPGQAIYEQYF,TGTGCCAGCAGCCGGCCGGGACAGGCGATCTACGAGCAGTACTTC
.,TRBV5-4,TRBJ1-2,TRBD1,CASSLGQEPNYGYTF,TGTGCCAGCAGCTTAGGACAGGAACCTAACTATGGCTACACCTTC
.,TRBV4-2,TRBJ1-4,.,CASSLGQLKEKLFF,TGTGCCAGCAGCCTCGGACAGCTGAAAGAAAAACTGTTTTTT